One and the same sample provided the 3 T cell receptor beta chains below, sequenced in a study of spatial heterogeneity in lung cancer. TCRdb re-called the 5' RACE reads through MiXCR, storing one row per CDR3 protein. The repertoire holds approximately 3,100 distinct CDR3 sequences, with 8.5% to 10% as singletons. Study-wide results and limits: In tumors, expanded intratumoral alpha and beta TCR counts tracked mutation counts.

Which antigens these TCRs recognize remains unknown. The time point is: sample taken at primary tumor resection. The sequencing used lung tumor tissue, collected at surgery. The source of these receptors is a male donor with early-stage non-small cell lung cancer.

This clonotype is judged medium-sized. The rearrangement links TRBV10-2 to TRBJ2-7; the match to TRBD2 covers 7 bases. The V gene's germline CDR1 is WSHSY and CDR2 SAAADI. V trimming: 6 bases; J trimming: 5 bases; junction bases outside the gene matches: 7. The CDR3 consists of 13 residues. The CDR3 DNA is TGCGCCAGCAGCGGCGCGGGAGCTGACGAGCAGTACTTC. It yields the protein CASSGAGADEQYF.

This clonotype is medium-sized in the sample. This rearrangement joins TRBV20-1 to TRBJ1-2; the D gene is possibly TRBD1 (5 bases). Deletions cut 0 bases from V and 0 bases from J, with 14 bases between. Germline V gene lookup returns CDR1 DFQATT and CDR2 SNEGSKA (reference sequence). The CDR3 consists of 16 residues. The CDR3, as DNA: TGCAGTGCTAGAGAGAGGGGCACTCCTACTAACTATGGCTACACCTTC. This encodes CSARERGTPTNYGYTF.

This clonotype was observed at least ten times. V is TRBV5-6 and J is TRBJ2-1; the D gene is possibly TRBD2 (6 bases). The V gene lost 4 bases and the J gene lost 3 bases, with 8 bases spanning the gap. The germline V gene encodes CDR1 SGHDT and CDR2 YYEEEE. The length of the CDR3 is 13 residues. CDR3 region: CASSPDYYNEQFF. In DNA form, the CDR3 reads TGTGCCAGCAGCCCGGACTACTACAATGAGCAGTTCTTC.